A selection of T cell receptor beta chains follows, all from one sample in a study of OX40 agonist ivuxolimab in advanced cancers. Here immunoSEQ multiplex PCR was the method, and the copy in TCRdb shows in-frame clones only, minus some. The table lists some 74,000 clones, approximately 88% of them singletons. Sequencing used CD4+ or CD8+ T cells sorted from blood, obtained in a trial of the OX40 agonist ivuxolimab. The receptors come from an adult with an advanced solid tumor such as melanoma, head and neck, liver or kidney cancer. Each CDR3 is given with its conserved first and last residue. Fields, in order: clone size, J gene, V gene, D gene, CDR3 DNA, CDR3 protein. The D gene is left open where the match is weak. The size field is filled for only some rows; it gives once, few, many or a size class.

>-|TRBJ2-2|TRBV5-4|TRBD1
TGTGCCAGCAGCTTGCGAGGGGGCGCGTTTGCCGGGGAGCTGTTTTTT
CASSLRGGAFAGELFF
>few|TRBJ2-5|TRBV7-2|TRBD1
TGTGCCAGCAGCTTAGGATATGGGACAGGACCCCAAGAGACCCAGTACTTC
CASSLGYGTGPQETQYF
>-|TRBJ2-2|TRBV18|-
TGTGCCAGCTCACCACTCGGGGCAGGGGAGCTGTTTTTT
CASSPLGAGELFF
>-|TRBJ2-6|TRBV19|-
TGTGCCAGTAGTATACAGGCATCTGGGGCCAACGTCCTGACTTTC
CASSIQASGANVLTF
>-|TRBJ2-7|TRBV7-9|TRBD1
TGTGCCAGCAGCTTAGAAGTCGGAGACAGGGGGCTAGGGGGCGAGCAGTACTTC
CASSLEVGDRGLGGEQYF
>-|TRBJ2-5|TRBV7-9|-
TGTGCCAGCAGCTTAGATGTCATCCAAGAGACCCAGTACTTC
CASSLDVIQETQYF
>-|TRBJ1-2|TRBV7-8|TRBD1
TGTGCCAGCAGCACCGGACAGGGGGCCCCTATTTATGGCTACACCTTC
CASSTGQGAPIYGYTF
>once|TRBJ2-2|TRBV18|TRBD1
TGTGCCAGCTCACCACTCAGGACAGGAGCCGGTGGAACCGGGGAGCTGTTTTTT
CASSPLRTGAGGTGELFF
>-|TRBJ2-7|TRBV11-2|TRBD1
TGTGCCAGCAGCCTATTGCCCGGGACAGCCTACGAGCAGTACTTC
CASSLLPGTAYEQYF
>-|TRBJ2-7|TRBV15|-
TGTGCCACCAGCTATGACAGGCCAAGGGGCGAGCAGTACTTC
CATSYDRPRGEQYF
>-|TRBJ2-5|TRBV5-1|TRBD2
TGCGCCAGCAGCTTGGCCGGGACTAGCGGAGAGACCCAGTACTTC
CASSLAGTSGETQYF
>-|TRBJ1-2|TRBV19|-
TGTGCCAGTAGTACGACAGCTAACTATGGCTACACCTTC
CASSTTANYGYTF
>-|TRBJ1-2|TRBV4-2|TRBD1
TGTGCCAGCAGCCGACGATCCGACTCACAGGGGAACTATGGCTACACCTTC
CASSRRSDSQGNYGYTF
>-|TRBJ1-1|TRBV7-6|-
TGTGCCAGCAGCCTCATCCAGACGGGAGCTTTCTTT
CASSLIQTGAFF
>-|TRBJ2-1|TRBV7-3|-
TGTGCCAGCAGCTTATCTCGGAGCTCCTACAATGAGCAGTTCTTC
CASSLSRSSYNEQFF
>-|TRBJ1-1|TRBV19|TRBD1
TGTGCCAGTAGCCGTTACGACAGGGAGACTGAAGCTTTCTTT
CASSRYDRETEAFF
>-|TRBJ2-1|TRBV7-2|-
TGTGCCAGCAGCTACACTCTCCGGGGTGAGCAGTTCTTC
CASSYTLRGEQFF
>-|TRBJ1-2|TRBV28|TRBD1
TGTGCCAGCAGTACTCGGGTCGGGGGACAGAGTAACTATGGCTACACCTTC
CASSTRVGGQSNYGYTF
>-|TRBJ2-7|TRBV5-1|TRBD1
TGCGCCAGCAGCTTGATGGACAGGGAATGGCAGTACTTC
CASSLMDREWQYF
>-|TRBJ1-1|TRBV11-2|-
TGTGCCAGCAGCTTAGGTCAAGCCTCTGAAGCTTTCTTT
CASSLGQASEAFF
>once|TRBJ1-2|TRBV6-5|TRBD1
TGTGCCAGCGGGCCACAGGGGAGTGGCTATGGCTACACCTTC
CASGPQGSGYGYTF
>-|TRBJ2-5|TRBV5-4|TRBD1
TGTGCCAGCAGGAGGGACAGCCTCCAAGAGACCCAGTACTTC
CASRRDSLQETQYF
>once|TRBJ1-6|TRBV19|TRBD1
TGTGCCAGTAGTATACTCGGACAGGGGAGGTCACCCCTCCACTTT
CASSILGQGRSPLHF
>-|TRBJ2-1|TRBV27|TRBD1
TGTGCCAGCAGTTTATTCCCAACGACAGGGGTCTCCTACAATGAGCAGTTCTTC
CASSLFPTTGVSYNEQFF
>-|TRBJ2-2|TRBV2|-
TGTGCCAGCAAGGCCGACGCGAACACCGGGGAGCTGTTTTTT
CASKADANTGELFF
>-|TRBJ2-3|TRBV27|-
TGTGCCAGCAGTTTATCAGACTCTACAGATACGCAGTATTTT
CASSLSDSTDTQYF
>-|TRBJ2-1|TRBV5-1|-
TGCGCCAGCAGCGTCGGGACGGGATCCTACAATGAGCAGTTCTTC
CASSVGTGSYNEQFF
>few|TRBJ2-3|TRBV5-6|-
TGTGCCAGCAGCACCGACCAGGGTCCTCGCACAGATACGCAGTATTTT
CASSTDQGPRTDTQYF
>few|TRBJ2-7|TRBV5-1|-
TGCGCCAGCAGTCGGGGAGATGGAGGCGAGCAGTACTTC
CASSRGDGGEQYF
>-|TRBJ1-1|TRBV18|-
TGTGCCAGCTCACCACTTGGTCAGGTGAACACTGAAGCTTTCTTT
CASSPLGQVNTEAFF
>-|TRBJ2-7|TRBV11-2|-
TGTGCCAGCAGCCCCAGAAAGGGTGGGACCTACGAGCAGTACTTC
CASSPRKGGTYEQYF
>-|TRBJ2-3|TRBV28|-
TGTGCCAGCAGTTCGGAAAGGTATACGCAGTATTTT
CASSSERYTQYF
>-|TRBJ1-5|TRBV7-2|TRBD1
TGTGCCAGCAGCCCTGGACAGGGGTGGGATCAGCCCCAGCATTTT
CASSPGQGWDQPQHF
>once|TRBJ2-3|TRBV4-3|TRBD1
TGCGCCAGCAGCCAAGATGGGGCAGGGGGCTACACAGATACGCAGTATTTT
CASSQDGAGGYTDTQYF
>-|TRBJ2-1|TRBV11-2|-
TGTGCCAGCAGCTCCCTTCGTAGAGACTACAATGAGCAGTTCTTC
CASSSLRRDYNEQFF
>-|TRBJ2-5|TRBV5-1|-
TGCGCCAGCAGCACATGGACGGGCCCCCAAGAGACCCAGTACTTC
CASSTWTGPQETQYF
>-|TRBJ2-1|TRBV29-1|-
TGCAGCGTCCGGGGGCAGAACTCCTACAATGAGCAGTTCTTC
CSVRGQNSYNEQFF
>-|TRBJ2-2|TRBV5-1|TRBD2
TGCGCCAGCAGCGCCACTAGCGGAGCGAACACCGGGGAGCTGTTTTTT
CASSATSGANTGELFF
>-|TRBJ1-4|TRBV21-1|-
TGTGCCAGCAGCAGCCGGGACAGGGAGGTTACTAATGAAAAACTGTTTTTT
CASSSRDREVTNEKLFF